This T cell receptor (beta chain) originates from a study of cytomegalovirus exposure and HLA in healthy donors. Study at large: An early release of data contained some 80 million unique TCRs, which came from HLA-typed donors.

Study-level findings and limits: For most TCR sequences rarity was the rule, although some public TCRs occurred in many donors. Sequencing had likely introduced a cluster of highly shared sequence variants as an artifact. When analyzed later, a missense DCLRE1C variant was found to be linked to TCR beta V- and J-gene trimming.

In regard to this clone: What it recognizes is unknown.

V lost 3 bases to trimming and J lost 7 bases, with 16 bases between them. From germline, CDR1 is MGHDK and CDR2 SYGVNS. The length of the CDR3 is 14 residues. PCR was performed using 60 Vbeta and 13 Jbeta primers. Sequenced by immunoSEQ multiplex PCR; TCRdb stores in-frame clones only, minus some. The profile shows 93,000 or so clones, about four fifths of them singletons. The clonotype was recovered from a woman aged 18 to 35 in good health and CMV-seropositive. The J gene is TRBJ2-7, the V gene TRBV25-1; perhaps TRBD1 as D (5 bases). The source material was PBMCs. The CDR3 loop reads CASSDPGLPGEQYF. For the CDR3, the DNA is TGTGCCAGCAGTGACCCAGGGTTGCCTGGGGAGCAGTACTTC.